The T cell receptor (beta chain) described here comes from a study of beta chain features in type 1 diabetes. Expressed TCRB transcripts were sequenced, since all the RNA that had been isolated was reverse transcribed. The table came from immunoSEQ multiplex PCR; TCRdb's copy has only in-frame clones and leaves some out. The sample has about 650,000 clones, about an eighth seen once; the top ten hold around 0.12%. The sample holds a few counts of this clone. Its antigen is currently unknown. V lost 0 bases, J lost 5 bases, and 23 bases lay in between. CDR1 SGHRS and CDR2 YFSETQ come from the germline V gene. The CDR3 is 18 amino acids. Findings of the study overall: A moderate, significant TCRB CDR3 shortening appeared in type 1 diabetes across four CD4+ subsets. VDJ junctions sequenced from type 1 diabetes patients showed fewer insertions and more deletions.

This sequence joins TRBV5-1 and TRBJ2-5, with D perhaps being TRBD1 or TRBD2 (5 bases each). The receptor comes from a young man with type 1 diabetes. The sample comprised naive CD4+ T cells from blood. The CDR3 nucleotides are TGCGCCAGCAGCTTGGCTAGGGGACGATTTCTGCCTGGGGAGACCCAGTACTTC. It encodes CASSLARGRFLPGETQYF.